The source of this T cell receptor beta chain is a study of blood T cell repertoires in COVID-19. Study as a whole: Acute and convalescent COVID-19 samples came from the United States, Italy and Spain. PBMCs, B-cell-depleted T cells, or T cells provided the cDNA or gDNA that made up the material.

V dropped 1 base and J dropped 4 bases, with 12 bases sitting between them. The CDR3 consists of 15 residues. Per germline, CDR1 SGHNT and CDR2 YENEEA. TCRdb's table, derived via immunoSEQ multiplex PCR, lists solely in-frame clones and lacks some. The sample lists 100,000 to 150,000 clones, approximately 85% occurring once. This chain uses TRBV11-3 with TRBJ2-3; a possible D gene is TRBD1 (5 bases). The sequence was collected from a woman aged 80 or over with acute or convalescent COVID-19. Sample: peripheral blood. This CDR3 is CASSLGLGAPDTQYF. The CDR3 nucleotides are TGTGCCAGCAGCTTAGGACTTGGGGCCCCAGATACGCAGTATTTT. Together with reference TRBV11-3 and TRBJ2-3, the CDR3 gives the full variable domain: EAGVVQSPRYKIIEKKQPVAFWCNPISGHNTLYWYLQNLGQGPELLIRYENEEAVDDSQLPKDRFSAERLKGVDSTLKIQPAELGDSAVYLCASSLGLGAPDTQYFGPGTRLTVL.